The TCR beta chain described here comes from a study of identical twins. Notes on the study in general: Excess low generation probability was seen in twin-shared out-of-frame alpha sequences.

This CDR3 region has 17 residues. Germline-derived CDR1 and CDR2 are MGHDK and SYGVNS. Notes on this clonotype: The antigen remains undetermined. Its ends do not fully match the called genes, so a read error is possible.

Template switching supplied a universal primer site; unique molecular identifiers were carried on the cDNA. Using its own MiXCR run on the 5' RACE reads, TCRdb lists one record per CDR3 protein. The sample consists of 1.5 million to 2 million distinct CDR3 sequences, about 31% of them appearing once. The chain uses TRBV25-1 and TRBJ2-3; 16 positions agree with TRBD2. The origin of this receptor is a newborn girl in good health. The sample consisted of cord blood. CDR3: CASGGLAGGYSTDAQYF. The DNA of the CDR3 is TGTGCCAGCGGGGGACTAGCGGGAGGGTACAGCACAGATGCGCAGTATTTT.